This TCR beta chain appears in the sequencing data of a study of T-cell reconstitution after alpha-beta-depleted transplantation in children. Concerning this clonotype itself: A much larger clone is a single base away; this may be a read error.

The CDR3 loop spans 14 amino acids. Germline CDR1 and CDR2: SQVTM and ANQGSEA. TCRbeta library construction was performed incorporating unique molecular identifiers. TCRdb re-called the PCR reads through MiXCR, storing one row per CDR3 protein. The data show 600,000 to 700,000 distinct CDR3 sequences, 16% seen once. The TCR sequence derives from a human donor who donated a stem cell graft to a child with acute myeloid leukemia. Sequenced material: PBMCs from the stem cell graft donor, taken from the stem cell graft. The chain couples TRBV29-1 to TRBJ2-1, with D perhaps TRBD2 (5 bases). The CDR3 DNA reads TGCAGCGTTGAGAGGTCCTATGACTACAATGACCAGTTCTTC. This translates into CSVERSYDYNDQFF.